This T cell receptor beta chain was recovered during a study of T cell responses to AZD1222 COVID-19 vaccine. The study, taken as a whole, reports: AZD1222 recipients seropositive at baseline numbered only five to seven. The repertoires were collected only after the peak T cell response. Nearly half of spike-specific TCRs reportedly go after variant regions that carry no mutations.

Assay: immunoSEQ multiplex PCR; the TCRdb copy retains only in-frame clones and omits some. This sample has 150,000 or so clones, with 90% found just once. Investigators merged groups given second doses at roughly 4 or roughly 12 weeks. Germline V gene lookup returns CDR1 MNHEY and CDR2 SMNVEV (reference sequence). The junction had 8 bases not matched to a gene; V was cut back by 4 bases and J by 3 bases. CDR3 length: 15 amino acids. As regards this clone: Its antigen is unknown.

Sequencing used peripheral blood, obtained 28 days after the second AZD1222 dose. This receptor was taken from an adult who received the AZD1222 COVID-19 vaccine. This chain joins TRBV27 and TRBJ1-2; the match to TRBD1 covers 7 bases. The CDR3 coding sequence is TGTGCCAGCAGTTCCCAGGGGGGGCGCGACTATGGCTACACCTTC. The encoded protein is CASSSQGGRDYGYTF.